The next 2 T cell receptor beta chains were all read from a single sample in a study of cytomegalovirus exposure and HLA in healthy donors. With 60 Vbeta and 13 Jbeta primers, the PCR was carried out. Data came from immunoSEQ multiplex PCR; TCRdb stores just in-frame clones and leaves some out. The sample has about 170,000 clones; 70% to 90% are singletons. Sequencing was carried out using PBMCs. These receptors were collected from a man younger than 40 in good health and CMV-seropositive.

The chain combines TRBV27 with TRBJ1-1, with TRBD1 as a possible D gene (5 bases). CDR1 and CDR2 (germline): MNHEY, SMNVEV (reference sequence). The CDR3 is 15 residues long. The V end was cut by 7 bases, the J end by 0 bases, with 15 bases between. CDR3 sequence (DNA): TGTGCCAGCACCCCCAGGGAGGGAATGAACACTGAAGCTTTCTTT. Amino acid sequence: CASTPREGMNTEAFF.

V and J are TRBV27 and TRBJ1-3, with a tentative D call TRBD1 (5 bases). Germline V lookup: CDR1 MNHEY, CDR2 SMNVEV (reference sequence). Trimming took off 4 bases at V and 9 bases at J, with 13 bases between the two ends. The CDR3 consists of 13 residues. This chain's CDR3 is CASSSTQGSTIYF. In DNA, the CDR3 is TGTGCCAGCAGTTCAACTCAGGGTTCCACCATATATTTT.